This record looks at one TCR beta chain sequence and its context. A read error may be the cause here, since a much bigger clone is one base away. The CDR3 is made up of 15 amino acids. This entry comes from a study of blood T cells in healthy people across ages. PCR was performed a second time for roughly 7 to 12 cycles using a sample-barcoded 5' primer and a J-beta primer mix. From the 5' RACE reads, TCRdb called clonotypes with MiXCR, one entry per CDR3 protein. This sample carries around 1,700,000 distinct CDR3 sequences, approximately 28% of them seen once, and the ten largest clones take roughly 8%.

Sequencing was done on a sample of blood. The chain has TRBV12-3 or TRBV12-4 and TRBJ1-3; 7 nucleotides align to TRBD1. This clonotype originated in a woman aged 25 to 45 in good health. CDR3 residues: CASGLGQTSGNAIYF. For the CDR3, the DNA is TGTGCCAGCGGATTGGGACAGACCTCTGGAAACGCCATATATTTT.